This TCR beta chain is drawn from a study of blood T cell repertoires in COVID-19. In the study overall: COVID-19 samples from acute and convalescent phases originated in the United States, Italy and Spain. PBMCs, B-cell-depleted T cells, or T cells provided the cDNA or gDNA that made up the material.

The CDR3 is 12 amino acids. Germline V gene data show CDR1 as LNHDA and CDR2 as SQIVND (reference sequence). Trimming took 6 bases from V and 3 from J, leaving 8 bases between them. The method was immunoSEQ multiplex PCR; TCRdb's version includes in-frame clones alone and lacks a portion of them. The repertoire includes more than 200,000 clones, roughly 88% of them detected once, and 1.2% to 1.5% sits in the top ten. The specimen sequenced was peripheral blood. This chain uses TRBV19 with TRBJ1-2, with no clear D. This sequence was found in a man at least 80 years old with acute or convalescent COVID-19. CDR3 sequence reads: CASRAWDYGYTF. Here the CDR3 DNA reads TGTGCCAGTAGAGCGTGGGACTATGGCTACACCTTC.